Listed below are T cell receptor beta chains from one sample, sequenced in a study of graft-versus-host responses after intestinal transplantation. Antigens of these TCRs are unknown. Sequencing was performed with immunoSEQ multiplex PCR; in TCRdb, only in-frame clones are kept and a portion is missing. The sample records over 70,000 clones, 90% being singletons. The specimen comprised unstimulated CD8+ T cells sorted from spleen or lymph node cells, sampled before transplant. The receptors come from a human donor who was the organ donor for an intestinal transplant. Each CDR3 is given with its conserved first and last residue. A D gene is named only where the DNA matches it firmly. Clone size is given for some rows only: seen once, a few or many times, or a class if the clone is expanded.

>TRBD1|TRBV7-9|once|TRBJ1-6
CASSLEGQESSYNSPLHF
TGTGCCAGCAGCCTTGAAGGACAGGAGAGCTCCTATAATTCACCCCTCCACTTT
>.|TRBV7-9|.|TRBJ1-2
CASSSVGGEDYGYTF
TGTGCCAGCAGCTCGGTTGGGGGGGAAGACTATGGCTACACCTTC
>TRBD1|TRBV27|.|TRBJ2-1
CASSTGGAYNEQFF
TGTGCCAGCAGTACAGGGGGAGCCTACAATGAGCAGTTCTTC
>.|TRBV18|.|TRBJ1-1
CASSLTGPGAEAFF
TGTGCCAGCTCACTCACAGGGCCGGGCGCTGAAGCTTTCTTT
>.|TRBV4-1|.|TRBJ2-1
CASSQVGGEQFF
TGCGCCAGCAGCCAAGTAGGGGGTGAGCAGTTCTTC
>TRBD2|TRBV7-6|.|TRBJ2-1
CASSLAWRGGQNEQFF
TGTGCCAGCAGCTTAGCGTGGCGGGGGGGCCAGAATGAGCAGTTCTTC
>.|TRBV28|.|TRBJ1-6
CASSLGRANYSPLHF
TGTGCCAGCAGTTTAGGGAGGGCTAACTATTCACCCCTCCACTTT
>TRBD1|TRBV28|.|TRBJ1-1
CASRGQGGLRAFF
TGTGCCAGCAGAGGACAGGGGGGATTGAGGGCTTTCTTT
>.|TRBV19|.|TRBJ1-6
CASKLTYNSPLHF
TGTGCCAGTAAACTTACCTATAATTCACCCCTCCACTTT
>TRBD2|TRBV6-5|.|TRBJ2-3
CATGLAGVIDTQYF
TGTGCCACCGGACTAGCGGGGGTGATAGATACGCAGTATTTT
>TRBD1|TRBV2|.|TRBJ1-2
CASSARTGRIYGYTF
TGTGCCAGCAGTGCGCGGACAGGGAGGATCTATGGCTACACCTTC
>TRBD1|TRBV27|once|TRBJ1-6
CASSYSMGQPNSPLHF
TGTGCCAGCAGCTATAGTATGGGACAGCCTAATTCACCCCTCCACTTT
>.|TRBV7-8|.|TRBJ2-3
CASSSVRGATTDTQYF
TGTGCCAGCAGCTCGGTCAGGGGGGCAACCACAGATACGCAGTATTTT
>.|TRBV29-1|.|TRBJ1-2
CSVEESGNGYTF
TGCAGCGTTGAAGAATCAGGGAACGGCTACACCTTC
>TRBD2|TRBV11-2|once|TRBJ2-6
CASSAKSGGRSGANVLTF
TGTGCCAGCAGCGCAAAAAGCGGGGGCCGCTCTGGGGCCAACGTCCTGACTTTC
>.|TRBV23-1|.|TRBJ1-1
CASSFRSGNTEAFF
TGCGCCAGCAGTTTCCGCAGTGGGAACACTGAAGCTTTCTTT
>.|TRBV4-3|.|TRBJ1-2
CASSQDRPGYGYTF
TGCGCCAGCAGCCAAGATCGGCCAGGCTATGGCTACACCTTC
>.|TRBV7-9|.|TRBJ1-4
CASSPGQGYEKLFF
TGTGCCAGCAGCCCCGGGCAGGGGTATGAAAAACTGTTTTTT
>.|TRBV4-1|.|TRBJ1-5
CASSQVSVGDQSQHF
TGCGCCAGCAGCCAAGTCTCCGTCGGGGATCAGTCCCAGCATTTT
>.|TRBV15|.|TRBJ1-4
CATRVEKLFF
TGTGCCACCCGGGTAGAAAAACTGTTTTTT
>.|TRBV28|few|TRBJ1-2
CASGLSGGYTF
TGTGCCAGCGGCCTATCGGGGGGCTACACCTTC
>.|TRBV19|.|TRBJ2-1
CASSFVLSSYNEQFF
TGTGCCAGTAGTTTTGTGCTGAGCTCCTACAATGAGCAGTTCTTC
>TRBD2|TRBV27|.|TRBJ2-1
CASSLRPAGGPDEQFF
TGTGCCAGCAGTTTACGGCCTGCGGGGGGGCCCGATGAGCAGTTCTTC
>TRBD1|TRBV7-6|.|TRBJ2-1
CASSLTGDSYNEQFF
TGTGCCAGCAGCTTGACAGGGGACTCCTACAATGAGCAGTTCTTC
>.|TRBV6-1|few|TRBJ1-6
CASSYRSPLHF
TGTGCCAGCAGTTATAGATCACCCCTCCACTTT
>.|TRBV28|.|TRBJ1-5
CASSSGQGNQPQHF
TGTGCCAGCAGTTCAGGTCAGGGCAATCAGCCCCAGCATTTT
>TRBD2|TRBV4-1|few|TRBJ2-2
CASSQVASGGANGELFF
TGCGCCAGCAGCCAAGTAGCTAGCGGGGGGGCAAACGGGGAGCTGTTTTTT
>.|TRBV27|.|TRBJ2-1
CASSLASSYNEQFF
TGTGCCAGCAGTTTAGCCAGCTCCTACAATGAGCAGTTCTTC
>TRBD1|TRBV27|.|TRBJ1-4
CASRARARTGGAERSEKLFF
TGTGCCAGCAGAGCTAGAGCTAGGACAGGGGGCGCCGAGAGGAGTGAAAAACTGTTTTTT
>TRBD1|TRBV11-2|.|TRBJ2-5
CASSSGQGETQYF
TGTGCCAGCAGCTCCGGACAGGGAGAGACCCAGTACTTC
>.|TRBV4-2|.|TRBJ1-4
CASSQDPVPVEKLFF
TGTGCCAGCAGCCAAGACCCCGTCCCGGTTGAAAAACTGTTTTTT
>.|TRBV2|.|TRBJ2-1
CASTGTVPYNEQFF
TGTGCCAGCACTGGGACTGTCCCCTACAATGAGCAGTTCTTC
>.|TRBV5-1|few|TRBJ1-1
CASTLAGAIMNTEAFF
TGCGCCAGCACCCTGGCAGGGGCTATCATGAACACTGAAGCTTTCTTT
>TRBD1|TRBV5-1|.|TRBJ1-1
CASSLGTGVTEAFF
TGCGCCAGCAGCTTGGGGACAGGGGTCACTGAAGCTTTCTTT
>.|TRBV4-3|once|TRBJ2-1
CASSQDLTGYNEQFF
TGCGCCAGCAGCCAAGATCTGACGGGATACAATGAGCAGTTCTTC
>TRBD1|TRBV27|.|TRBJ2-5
CASSNRGSGETQYF
TGTGCCAGCAGCAACAGGGGGTCGGGGGAGACCCAGTACTTC
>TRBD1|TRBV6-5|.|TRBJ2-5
CASSWGQGTAQYF
TGTGCCAGCAGTTGGGGACAGGGAACGGCCCAGTACTTC
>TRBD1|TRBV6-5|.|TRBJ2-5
CASSRYGQGETQYF
TGTGCCAGCAGTCGATACGGACAGGGCGAGACCCAGTACTTC
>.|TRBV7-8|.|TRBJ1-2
CASSPNLDSYGYTF
TGTGCCAGCAGCCCTAACTTGGACAGCTATGGCTACACCTTC
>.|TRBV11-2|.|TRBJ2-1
CASSLGRRINEQFF
TGTGCCAGCAGCTTAGGGAGACGGATCAATGAGCAGTTCTTC
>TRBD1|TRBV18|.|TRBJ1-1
CASSPGQGALDTEAFF
TGTGCCAGCTCACCTGGACAGGGGGCCCTCGACACTGAAGCTTTCTTT
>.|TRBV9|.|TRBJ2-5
CASSQPPQQGRVQETQYF
TGTGCCAGCAGCCAACCACCACAACAGGGTCGGGTCCAAGAGACCCAGTACTTC
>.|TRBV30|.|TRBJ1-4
CAWMRRSNEKLFF
TGTGCCTGGATGCGGCGGTCTAATGAAAAACTGTTTTTT
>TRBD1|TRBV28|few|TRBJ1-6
CASRTGTGSSPLHF
TGTGCCAGCCGGACCGGGACAGGGAGTTCACCCCTCCACTTT
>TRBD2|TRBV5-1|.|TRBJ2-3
CASSYERGASTDTQYF
TGCGCCAGCAGCTACGAGCGGGGGGCGAGCACAGATACGCAGTATTTT